The clone carrying this T cell receptor (beta chain) was recorded a few times. Other DNA sequences in this sample translate to the same CDR3. V was cut by 0 bases and J by 2 bases, with 2 bases left in between. Germline lookup yields CDR1 SGHTA and CDR2 FQGTGA. The CDR3 runs 13 residues. Original handling: By means of reference gene primer amplification, nucleated cell counts were estimated. Clones were read by immunoSEQ multiplex PCR, and TCRdb kept only the in-frame ones, dropping some. V and J calls and clone size are as listed in that table; D and trimming were resolved from the DNA. This sample has fewer than 35,000 clones, with approximately 85% found just once. This sample is drawn from a study of blood T cell repertoires in COVID-19. At the level of the study: The United States, Italy and Spain provided the acute and convalescent COVID-19 samples. PBMCs, B-cell-depleted T cells, or T cells were the source of the cDNA or gDNA that made up the material.

The chain links TRBV7-3 to TRBJ1-5, with D unresolved. The clonotype was recovered from a man aged 55 to 70 with active COVID-19. The sample comprised peripheral blood. This CDR3 reads CASSLTGNQPQHF. Here the CDR3 DNA reads TGTGCCAGCAGCTTAACCGGCAATCAGCCCCAGCATTTT.